Listed here is a single TCR beta chain. The antigen it binds to is not known. Base quality data are lacking; no much larger clone is found one base away. The germline V gene encodes CDR1 LNHDA and CDR2 SQIVND (reference sequence). The trim is 4 bases for V and 9 bases for J, with a gap of 19 bases between the germline ends. Spanning cysteine to phenylalanine, the CDR3 consists of 15 amino acids. Of the read, only the CDR3 DNA is kept; its 45 bases are in frame from base 1. Through the immunoSEQ TRB Survey service, multiplex V and J primers were used to amplify rearranged CDR3 beta regions from genomic DNA. Survey-level sequencing depth of up to 500,000 reads per sample was used to keep depth equal across samples. The libraries were purified and pooled, then sequenced using Illumina technology. Processing in the source paper ran as follows. Productive clonality, sample overlap, pairwise scatters, CDR3 beta length, V/D/J gene usage and productiveness were all assessed with the immunoSEQ online tools. Calculated diversity was defined as the number of unique rearrangements divided by total templates times 100, and Shannon and Simpson indices were additionally computed. For principal component analysis, Z-score normalized data were analyzed with the R prcomp function and the ggbiplot package. Morisita's index was used to quantify the clonal overlap between blood and rectum within each subject. TCRdb retrieved this table from immuneACCESS and kept in-frame rearrangements only. Not all clones are present; in checked studies, unresolved V genes account for under half, and no reason is known for the remainder. That table is the source of V, J and clone size, and D and trimming were worked out from the DNA. The sample profile shows 35,000 or so clones; about three quarters of them were found once. The ten largest clones take up 0.65% to 0.75% of the sample.

The sample belongs to a study of pediatric ulcerative colitis (dated by TCRdb to between 2017 and 2020). At the level of the whole study: Pancolitis was present in several ulcerative colitis patients and left-sided colitis in two, and histology consistent with ulcerative colitis was found in all of these patients. From nine newly diagnosed, treatment-naive pediatric ulcerative colitis patients and a few non-IBD control children, paired blood and rectal samples were collected. Using the Pediatric Ulcerative Colitis Activity Index, two patients were classed as having mild disease, four as having moderate disease and three as having acute severe colitis. Broad study findings and their caveats: A couple of rectal CDR3 clonotypes were detected in all ulcerative colitis patients and were not detected in any of the controls. Rectal repertoire features separated controls, mild-moderate and acute severe colitis patients; acute severe colitis showed reduced rectal diversity due to clonal expansions. For technical reasons, substantially fewer templates were yielded by the blood samples of two patients, and these blood samples were excluded from blood-rectal overlap analysis. The healthy control group was small, consisting of only four individuals. Blood-derived T cells may have been included in rectal pinch biopsies, especially in patients with overt colitis. Because the repertoires came from total lymphocyte DNA, rare subsets such as regulatory T cells may have patterns that are not reflected. Significantly higher autologous blood-rectal clonal overlap was found in ulcerative colitis patients than in controls, which suggested increased T cell trafficking to inflamed tissue.

During colonoscopy, one to two pinch biopsies were obtained from the rectum for research. Before the diagnostic colonoscopy, none of the ulcerative colitis patients had been given any immunosuppressive medication. Rectal biopsies were digested with proteinase K before DNA isolation. The Wizard kit (Promega) was used to extract genomic DNA from blood and intestinal samples. Recombination joined TRBV19 with TRBJ2-1; the D gene is possibly TRBD1 or TRBD2, each agreeing over 6 bases. The sequence came from a boy aged 5-17 years with moderate ulcerative colitis. Sequencing input: gut tissue. The CDR3: CASSRTVGEGGEQFF. The DNA sequence follows: TGTGCCAGTAGTAGGACAGTGGGTGAGGGGGGTGAGCAGTTCTTC. Reference TRBV19 and TRBJ2-1 genes cover what lies past the CDR3, so the full variable domain is DGGITQSPKYLFRKEGQNVTLSCEQNLNHDAMYWYRQDPGQGLRLIYYSQIVNDFQKGDIAEGYSVSREKKESFPLTVTSAQKNPTAFYLCASSRTVGEGGEQFFGPGTRLTVL.